These T cell receptor beta chains were read from a single sample in a study of T cells in Graves' hyperthyroidism and ophthalmopathy. A single record per CDR3 protein comes from TCRdb applying MiXCR to the multiplex PCR reads. The repertoire holds hundreds of thousands of distinct CDR3 sequences, with about 14% as singletons. Sequencing used blood. Every receptor here comes from a man aged 18 to 29 with Graves' ophthalmopathy. The CDR3 runs from the conserved cysteine through the conserved F or W. D genes are given only for firm matches. Expanded clones are given a class, and other clones once, few, many or no size at all.

>many|TRBJ2-3|TRBV25-1|.
CASSERAHTDTQYF
TGTGCCAGCAGTGAAAGGGCCCACACAGATACGCAGTATTTT
>.|TRBJ1-2|TRBV29-1|TRBD1
CSVGAQGAYGYTF
TGCAGCGTTGGAGCGCAGGGGGCGTATGGCTACACCTTC
>many|TRBJ2-7|TRBV6-1|TRBD2
CASGHPSGSLYEQYF
TGTGCCAGCGGGCACCCTAGCGGGAGTCTCTACGAGCAGTACTTC
>many|TRBJ2-5|TRBV20-1|TRBD1
CSAVRTGRETQYF
TGCAGTGCTGTCCGGACAGGCCGGGAGACCCAGTACTTC
>few|TRBJ1-2|TRBV11-3|.
CASSEGWLYGYTF
TGTGCCAGCAGTGAGGGGTGGCTCTATGGCTACACCTTC
>many|TRBJ1-5|TRBV6-6|TRBD1
CASSYGTGSWPQHF
TGTGCCAGCAGTTACGGGACAGGTTCTTGGCCCCAGCATTTT
>many|TRBJ1-1|TRBV20-1|TRBD1
CSAPPTGVRGAFF
TGCAGTGCACCGCCGACAGGGGTTAGGGGAGCTTTCTTT
>.|TRBJ1-2|TRBV7-9|TRBD1
CASSLESEGARGYTF
TGTGCCAGCAGCTTAGAGTCAGAGGGGGCGCGTGGCTACACCTTC
>.|TRBJ1-5|TRBV19|TRBD1
CASSTNRDRNQPQHF
TGTGCCAGTAGTACAAACCGGGACAGAAATCAGCCCCAGCATTTT
>.|TRBJ1-2|TRBV4-1|TRBD1
CASSQDNRGYGYTF
TGCGCCAGCAGCCAAGATAACAGGGGCTATGGCTACACCTTC
>.|TRBJ1-6|TRBV5-6|.
CASSWQDFSPLHF
TGTGCCAGCAGCTGGCAGGACTTTTCACCCCTCCACTTT
>many|TRBJ1-4|TRBV18|.
CASSPRRGDNEKLFF
TGTGCCAGCTCACCACGTAGGGGGGATAATGAAAAACTGTTTTTT
>.|TRBJ1-5|TRBV7-8|.
CASSLVMGGRSNQPQHF
TGTGCCAGCAGCTTAGTAATGGGGGGCCGAAGCAATCAGCCCCAGCATTTT
>many|TRBJ2-1|TRBV7-9|TRBD2
CASSLPTSGSKRTVNEQFF
TGTGCCAGCAGCCTTCCCACTAGCGGGAGTAAGAGGACGGTCAATGAGCAGTTCTTC
>many|TRBJ2-7|TRBV27|TRBD1
CASSLGAPGQDPYEQYF
TGTGCCAGCAGTTTAGGAGCACCGGGACAGGACCCGTACGAGCAGTACTTC
>.|TRBJ1-4|TRBV29-1|.
CSVYSPTNEKLFF
TGCAGCGTGTACAGCCCAACTAATGAAAAACTGTTTTTT
>many|TRBJ1-2|TRBV27|TRBD1
CASSLSGQGVDGGYTF
TGTGCCAGCAGTTTATCTGGACAGGGGGTCGACGGTGGCTACACCTTC
>.|TRBJ2-3|TRBV5-1|.
CASSLGLDHGADTQYF
TGCGCCAGCAGCTTGGGACTAGACCATGGGGCAGATACGCAGTATTTT
>few|TRBJ2-5|TRBV9|.
CASNLLGGLGETQYF
TGTGCCAGCAATCTATTGGGGGGGCTAGGAGAGACCCAGTACTTC